This TCR beta chain came from a study of blood T cell repertoires in COVID-19. Study-level background: PBMCs, B-cell-depleted T cells, or T cells provided the cDNA or gDNA that made up the material.

In terms of age and location, participants ranged from roughly 18 to 89 years and lived in about two dozen US areas. This CDR3 has 15 amino acids. Trimming took 5 bases from V and 10 from J; bases not matched to a gene: 8. In germline, CDR1 is LNHDA, CDR2 SQIVND (reference sequence). TCRdb keeps only in-frame clones here, not all; method: immunoSEQ multiplex PCR. The table includes approximately 220,000 clones, around 82% detected once. The clonotype originates from a middle-aged woman with acute COVID-19. V gene TRBV19 combines with J gene TRBJ1-6; 10 bases are a match to TRBD1. The sequenced sample was PBMCs or T cells enriched from blood (not recorded which). CDR3: CASSAGQGSISPLHF. The CDR3, as DNA: TGTGCCAGTAGTGCGGGACAGGGGAGTATCTCACCCCTCCACTTT.